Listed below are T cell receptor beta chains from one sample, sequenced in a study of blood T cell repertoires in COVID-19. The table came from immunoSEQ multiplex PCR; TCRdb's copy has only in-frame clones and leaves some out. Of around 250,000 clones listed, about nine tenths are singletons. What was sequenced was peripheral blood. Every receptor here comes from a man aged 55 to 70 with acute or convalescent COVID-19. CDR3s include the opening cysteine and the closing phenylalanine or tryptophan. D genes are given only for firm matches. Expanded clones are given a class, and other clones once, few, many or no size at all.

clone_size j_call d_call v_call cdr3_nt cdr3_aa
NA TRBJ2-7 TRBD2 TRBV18 TGTGCCAGCTCACCGGGACTAGCGGGAGTTCGCTACGAGCAGTACTTC CASSPGLAGVRYEQYF
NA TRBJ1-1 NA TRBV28 TGTGCCAGCAGTTTATTAATAACTGAAGCTTTCTTT CASSLLITEAFF
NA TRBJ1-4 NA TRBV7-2 TGTGCCAGCAGCTTAGAGAGGCAGGGGACCGGAAAACTGTTTTTT CASSLERQGTGKLFF
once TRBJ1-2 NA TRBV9 TGTGCCAGCAGCGTAGGGTCCTCGGGGGGCTACACCTTC CASSVGSSGGYTF
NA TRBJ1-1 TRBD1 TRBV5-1 TGCGCCAGCAGCCCGGGACAGGGGGTCTTGACTGAAGCTTTCTTT CASSPGQGVLTEAFF
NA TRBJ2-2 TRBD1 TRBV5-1 TGCGCCAGCAACCTAGGACAGGGGGTTTGGACCGGGGAGCTGTTTTTT CASNLGQGVWTGELFF
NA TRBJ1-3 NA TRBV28 TGTGCCAGCAGTTTATTGCGCGGGTCGGGCGGAAACACCATATATTTT CASSLLRGSGGNTIYF
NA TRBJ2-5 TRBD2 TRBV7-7 TGTGCTAGCAGCTTAATGAGACTAGCGGGGTCTCCCCAGTACTTC CASSLMRLAGSPQYF
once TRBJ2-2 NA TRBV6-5 TGTGCAGCAGTAGGGCGGACTACCGGGGAGCTGTTTTTT CAAVGRTTGELFF
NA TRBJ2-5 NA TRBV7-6 TGTGCCAGCAGCTTAGACGGCAGGGTGACGGAGACCCAGTACTTC CASSLDGRVTETQYF
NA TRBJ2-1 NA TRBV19 TGTGCCAGTAGTACTAGCGCCACTGCCAATGAGCAGTTCTTC CASSTSATANEQFF
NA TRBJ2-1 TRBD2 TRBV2 TGTGCCAGCAGCGGGGCTAGCGGGAGGGGGCATGAGCAGTTCTTC CASSGASGRGHEQFF
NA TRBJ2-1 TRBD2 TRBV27 TGTGCCAGCAGTTTGGTCGCGGGAGGGCCGAATGAGCAGTTCTTC CASSLVAGGPNEQFF
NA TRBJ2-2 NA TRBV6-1 TGTGCCAGCAGTGAAGCGCGTCAATCAGGGGTCGGCGGGGAGCTGTTTTTT CASSEARQSGVGGELFF
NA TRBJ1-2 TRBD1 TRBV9 TGTGCCAGCAGCCCTCGGACAGGGCTGACAATCGGGGATGGCTACACCTTC CASSPRTGLTIGDGYTF
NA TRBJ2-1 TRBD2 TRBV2 TGTGCCAGCACCCGCGGAGCGGGAGGGTCCTACAATGAGCAGTTCTTC CASTRGAGGSYNEQFF
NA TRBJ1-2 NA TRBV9 TGTGCCAGCAGCGTAGCCTCGGGATTTGGCTACACCTTC CASSVASGFGYTF
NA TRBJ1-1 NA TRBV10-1 TGCGCCAGCAGTGGAATCCCCCCGGGGGTCCTGGACACTGAAGCTTTCTTT CASSGIPPGVLDTEAFF
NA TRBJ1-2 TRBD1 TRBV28 TGTGCCAGCAGTCGACAGGGGCTTGTCTATGGCTACACCTTC CASSRQGLVYGYTF
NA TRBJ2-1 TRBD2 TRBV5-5 TGTGCCAGCAGCGTGGGACTAGCGTTGGACCTCAATGAGCAGTTCTTC CASSVGLALDLNEQFF
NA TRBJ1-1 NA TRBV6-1 TGTGCCAGCAGTGAATGGGCAGCCTTGAACACTGAAGCTTTCTTT CASSEWAALNTEAFF
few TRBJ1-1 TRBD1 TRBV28 TGTGCCAGCAGACCTACCGGGACAGGGACCACTGAAGCTTTCTTT CASRPTGTGTTEAFF
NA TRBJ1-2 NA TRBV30 TGTGCCTGGAGTGTAGCAGGGTTTGGCTACACCTTC CAWSVAGFGYTF
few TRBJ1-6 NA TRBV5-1 TGCGCCAGCAGCTTGGGAGGGCAGTATAATTCACCCCTCCACTTT CASSLGGQYNSPLHF
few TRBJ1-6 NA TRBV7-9 TGTGCCAGCAGCTTCAATAATTCACCCCTCCACTTT CASSFNNSPLHF
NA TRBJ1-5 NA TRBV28 TGTGCCAGCAGTGAATTGGCTATAGGCGGGGCCGATCAGCCCCAGCATTTT CASSELAIGGADQPQHF
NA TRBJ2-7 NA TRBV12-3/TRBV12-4 TGTGCCAGCACTCTGGAACCTCGGGACGAGCAGTACTTC CASTLEPRDEQYF
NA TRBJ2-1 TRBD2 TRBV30 TGTGCCTGGAGAAGTAACAGCGGGAGTTTCTACAATGAGCAGTTCTTC CAWRSNSGSFYNEQFF
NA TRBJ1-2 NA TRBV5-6 TGTGCCAGCAGTCGCGGACAGCTTAACTATGGCTACACCTTC CASSRGQLNYGYTF
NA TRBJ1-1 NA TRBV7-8 TGTGCCAGCAGCTCTATCAGGGGAAACACTGAAGCTTTCTTT CASSSIRGNTEAFF
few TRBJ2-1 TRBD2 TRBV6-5 TGTGCCAGCAGCCCACAGCCCGGGACTAGCGGTGAGCAGTTCTTC CASSPQPGTSGEQFF
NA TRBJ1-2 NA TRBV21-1 TGTGCCAGCAGCAGGGAGGGCCTCGGCTACACCTTC CASSREGLGYTF
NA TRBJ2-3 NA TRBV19 TGTGCCAGTAGCCCTTCGGGACTCGTCCAAGATACGCAGTATTTT CASSPSGLVQDTQYF
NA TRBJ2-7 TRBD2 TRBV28 TGTGCCAGCATCCTAAGTAGCGGGAGCTACGAGCAGTACTTC CASILSSGSYEQYF
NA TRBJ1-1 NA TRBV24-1 TGTGCCACTCAGTACGGGATGAACACTGAAGCTTTCTTT CATQYGMNTEAFF
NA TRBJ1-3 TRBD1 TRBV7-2 TGTGCCAGCAGCTCCGGACAGGGGACCCCCTCTGGAAACACCATATATTTT CASSSGQGTPSGNTIYF
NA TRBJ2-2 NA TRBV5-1 TGCGCCAGCAGCTTGGTCCAGGCGATGAACACCGGGGAGCTGTTTTTT CASSLVQAMNTGELFF
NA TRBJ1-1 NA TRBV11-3 TGTGCCAGCAGCTTAGGGTACACCATGAACACTGAAGCTTTCTTT CASSLGYTMNTEAFF
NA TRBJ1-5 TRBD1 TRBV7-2 TGTGCCAGCAGCATTACCGGGACAGGGGCTGATCAGCCCCAGCATTTT CASSITGTGADQPQHF
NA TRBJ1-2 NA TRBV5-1 TGCGCCAGCAGCTTGGGTCAGGAAGGTTACTACACCTTC CASSLGQEGYYTF
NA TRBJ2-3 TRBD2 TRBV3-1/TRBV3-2 TGTGCCAGCAGCCAAAATCCGGGACTAGCGGAAGATACGCAGTATTTT CASSQNPGLAEDTQYF
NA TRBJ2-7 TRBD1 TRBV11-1 TGTGCCAGCAGCCCGACAGGGGAGGATGAATACGAGCAGTACTTC CASSPTGEDEYEQYF
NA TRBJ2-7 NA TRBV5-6 TGTGCCAGCAGCCTCAGGCGGGTACTCTCCTACGAGCAGTACTTC CASSLRRVLSYEQYF
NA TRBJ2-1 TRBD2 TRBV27 TGTGCCAGCAGCCGGTCTAGCGGGGTCTACAATGAGCAGTTCTTC CASSRSSGVYNEQFF
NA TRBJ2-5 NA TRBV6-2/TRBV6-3 TGTGCCAGCAACCCGGAGGTAGTTCCTGCCCAGTACTTC CASNPEVVPAQYF
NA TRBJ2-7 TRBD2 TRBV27 TGTGCCGTCAAGCGGGAGGGCGTGGAAGAGCAGTACTTC CAVKREGVEEQYF
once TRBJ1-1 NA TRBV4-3 TGCGCCAGCAGCCAAGATAGACAGACAGTTCCGAACACTGAAGCTTTCTTT CASSQDRQTVPNTEAFF
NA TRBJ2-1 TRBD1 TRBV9 TGTGCCAGCAGCGTAGTTGGGACAGGGGTTTTCGATGAGCAGTTCTTC CASSVVGTGVFDEQFF
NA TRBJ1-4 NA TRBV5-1 TGCGCCAGCAGCCCTCGGGACAATAATGAAAAACTGTTTTTT CASSPRDNNEKLFF
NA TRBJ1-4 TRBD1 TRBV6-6 TGTGCCAGCAGTCGGGACAGCGGGATTGCAACTAATGAAAAACTGTTTTTT CASSRDSGIATNEKLFF